Sequencing of this T cell receptor beta chain was carried out in a study of blood T cell repertoires in COVID-19. TCRdb's table, derived via immunoSEQ multiplex PCR, lists solely in-frame clones and lacks some. The sample holds over 130,000 clones, roughly 81% seen once. The sequence derives from a woman between 50 and 59 years old with active or convalescent COVID-19. The specimen sequenced was peripheral blood.

The CDR3 region is CASSPSTRGMNTEAFF. As DNA, the CDR3 is TGTGCCAGCTCACCGAGTACCAGGGGGATGAACACTGAAGCTTTCTTT. The gene calls are TRBV18 and TRBJ1-1; 7 nucleotides agree with TRBD1. Per the germline V gene, CDR1 is KGHSH and CDR2 is LQKENI. The trim removed 3 bases at V and 0 bases at J, leaving 7 bases unmatched. CDR3 length: 16 residues.